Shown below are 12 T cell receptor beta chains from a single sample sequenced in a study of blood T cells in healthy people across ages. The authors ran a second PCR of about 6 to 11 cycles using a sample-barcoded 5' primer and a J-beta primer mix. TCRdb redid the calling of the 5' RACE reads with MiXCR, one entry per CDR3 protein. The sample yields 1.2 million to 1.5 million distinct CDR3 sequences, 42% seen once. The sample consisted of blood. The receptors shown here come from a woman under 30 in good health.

Here the CDR3 reads CASSLDARYGYTF. The CDR3 bases are TGCGCCAGCAGCCTGGACGCTCGCTATGGCTACACCTTC. The rearrangement uses TRBV5-1 and TRBJ1-2; D unresolved. CDR1 is SGHRS, CDR2 YFSETQ, per germline. V shed 4 bases and J shed 4 bases, with 11 bases lying between them. The CDR3 has 13 amino acids. Looking up the rest from reference TRBV5-1 and TRBJ1-2 gives the full variable domain: KAGVTQTPRYLIKTRGQQVTLSCSPISGHRSVSWYQQTPGQGLQFLFEYFSETQRNKGNFPGRFSGRQFSNSRSEMNVSTLELGDSALYLCASSLDARYGYTFGSGTRLTVV.

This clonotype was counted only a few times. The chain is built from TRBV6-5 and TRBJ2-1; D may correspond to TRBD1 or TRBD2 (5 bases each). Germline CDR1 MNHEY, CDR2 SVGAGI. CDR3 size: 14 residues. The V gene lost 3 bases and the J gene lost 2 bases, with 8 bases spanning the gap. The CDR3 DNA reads TGTGCCAGCAGTTATGGGGACGCCTACAATGAGCAGTTCTTC. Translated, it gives CASSYGDAYNEQFF.

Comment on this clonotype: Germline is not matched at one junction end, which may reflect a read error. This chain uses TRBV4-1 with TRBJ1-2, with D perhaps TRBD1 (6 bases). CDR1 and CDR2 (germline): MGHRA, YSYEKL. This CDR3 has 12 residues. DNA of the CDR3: TGTGCCAGCAGTCCCCAGGGGAGTGGCTACACCTTC. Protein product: CASSPQGSGYTF.

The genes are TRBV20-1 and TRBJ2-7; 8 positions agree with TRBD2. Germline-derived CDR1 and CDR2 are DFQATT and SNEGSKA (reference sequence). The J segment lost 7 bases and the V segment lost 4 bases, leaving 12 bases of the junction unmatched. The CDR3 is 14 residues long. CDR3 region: CSAITGTRDLEQYF. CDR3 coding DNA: TGCAGTGCTATAACCGGGACTAGGGACTTGGAGCAGTACTTC.

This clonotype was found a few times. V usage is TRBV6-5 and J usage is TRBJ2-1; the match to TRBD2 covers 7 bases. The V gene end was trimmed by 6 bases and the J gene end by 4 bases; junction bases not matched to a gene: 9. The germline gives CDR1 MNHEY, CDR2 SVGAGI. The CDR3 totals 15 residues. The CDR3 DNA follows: TGTGCCAGCAGCCGGAGCGGGGCCAAATACAATGAGCAGTTCTTC. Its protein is CASSRSGAKYNEQFF.

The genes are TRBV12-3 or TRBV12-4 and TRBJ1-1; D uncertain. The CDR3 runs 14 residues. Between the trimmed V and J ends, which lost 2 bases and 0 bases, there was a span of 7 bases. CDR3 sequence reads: CASSLSQVNTEAFF. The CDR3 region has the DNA TGTGCCAGCAGTTTATCGCAGGTGAACACTGAAGCTTTCTTT.

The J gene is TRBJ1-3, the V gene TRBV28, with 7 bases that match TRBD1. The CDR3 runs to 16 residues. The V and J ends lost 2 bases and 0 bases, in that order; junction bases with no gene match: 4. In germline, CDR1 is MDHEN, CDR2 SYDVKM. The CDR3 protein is CASSLTGQYSGNTIYF. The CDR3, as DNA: TGTGCCAGCAGTTTAACGGGACAGTACTCTGGAAACACCATATATTTT. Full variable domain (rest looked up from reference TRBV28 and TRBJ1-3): DVKVTQSSRYLVKRTGEKVFLECVQDMDHENMFWYRQDPGLGLRLIYFSYDVKMKEKGDIPEGYSVSREKKERFSLILESASTNQTSMYLCASSLTGQYSGNTIYFGEGSWLTVV.

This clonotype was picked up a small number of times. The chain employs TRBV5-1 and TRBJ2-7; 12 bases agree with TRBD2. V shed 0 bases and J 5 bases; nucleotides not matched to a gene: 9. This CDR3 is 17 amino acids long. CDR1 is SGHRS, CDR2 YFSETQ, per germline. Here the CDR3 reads CASSLGTSGTRTNEQYF. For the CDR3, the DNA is TGCGCCAGCAGCTTGGGGACTAGCGGGACCAGAACTAACGAGCAGTACTTC.

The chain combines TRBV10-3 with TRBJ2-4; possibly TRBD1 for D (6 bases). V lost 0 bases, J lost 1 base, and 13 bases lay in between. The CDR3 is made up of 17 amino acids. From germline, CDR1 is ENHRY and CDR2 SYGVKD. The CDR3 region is CAISESRTDPAKNIQYF. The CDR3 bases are TGTGCCATCAGTGAGTCGAGGACAGACCCCGCCAAAAACATTCAGTACTTC.

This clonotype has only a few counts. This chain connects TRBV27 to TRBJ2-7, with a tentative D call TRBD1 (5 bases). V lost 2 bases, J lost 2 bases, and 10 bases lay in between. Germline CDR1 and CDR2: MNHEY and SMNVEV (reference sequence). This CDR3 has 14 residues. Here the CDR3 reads CASSLDGAAYEQYF. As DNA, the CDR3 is TGTGCCAGCAGTTTAGATGGGGCAGCCTACGAGCAGTACTTC.

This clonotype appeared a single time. The CDR3 nucleotides read TGTGCCAGCAGCCACGGGACAGGGATTGGAGATACGCAGTATTTT. Protein sequence: CASSHGTGIGDTQYF. The chain links TRBV5-6 to TRBJ2-3; TRBD1 matches at 9 bases. The V segment lost 4 bases and the J segment 5 bases; nucleotides outside the gene matches: 8. The CDR3 contains 15 residues. Per germline, CDR1 SGHDT and CDR2 YYEEEE.

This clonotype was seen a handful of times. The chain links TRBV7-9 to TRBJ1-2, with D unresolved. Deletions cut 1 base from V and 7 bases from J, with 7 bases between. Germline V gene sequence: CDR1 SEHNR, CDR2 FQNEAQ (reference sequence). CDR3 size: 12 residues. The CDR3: CASSLEFPGYTF. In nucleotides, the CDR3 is TGTGCCAGCAGCTTAGAGTTCCCTGGCTACACCTTC.